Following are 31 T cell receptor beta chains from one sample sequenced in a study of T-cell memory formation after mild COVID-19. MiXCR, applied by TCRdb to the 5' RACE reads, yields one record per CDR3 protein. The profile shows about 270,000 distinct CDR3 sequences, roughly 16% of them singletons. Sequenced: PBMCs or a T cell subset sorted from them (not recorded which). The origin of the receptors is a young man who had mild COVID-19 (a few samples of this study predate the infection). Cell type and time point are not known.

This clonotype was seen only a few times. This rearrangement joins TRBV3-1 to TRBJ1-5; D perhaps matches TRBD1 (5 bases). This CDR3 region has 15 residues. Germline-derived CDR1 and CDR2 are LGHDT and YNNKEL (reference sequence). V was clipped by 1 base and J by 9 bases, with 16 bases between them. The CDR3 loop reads CASSQGPDNPGPQHF. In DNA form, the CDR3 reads TGTGCCAGCAGCCAAGGGCCGGACAACCCCGGGCCCCAGCATTTT.

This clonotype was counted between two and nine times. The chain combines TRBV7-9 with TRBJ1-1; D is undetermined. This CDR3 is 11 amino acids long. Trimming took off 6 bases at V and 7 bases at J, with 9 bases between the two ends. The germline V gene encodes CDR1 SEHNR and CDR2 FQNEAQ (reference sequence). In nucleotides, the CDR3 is TGTGCCAGCAGTCAGGAGTATGAAGCTTTCTTT. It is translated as CASSQEYEAFF.

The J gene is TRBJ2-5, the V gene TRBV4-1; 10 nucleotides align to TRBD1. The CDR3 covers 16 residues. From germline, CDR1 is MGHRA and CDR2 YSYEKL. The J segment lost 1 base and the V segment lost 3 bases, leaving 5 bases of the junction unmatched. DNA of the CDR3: TGCGCCAGCAGCCATCCGGGACAGGGGATCCAAGAGACCCAGTACTTC. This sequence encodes CASSHPGQGIQETQYF.

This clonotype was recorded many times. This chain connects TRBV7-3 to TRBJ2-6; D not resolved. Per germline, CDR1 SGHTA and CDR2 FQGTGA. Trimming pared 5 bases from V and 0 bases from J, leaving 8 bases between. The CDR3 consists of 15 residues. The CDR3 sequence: CASSRSRSGANVLTF. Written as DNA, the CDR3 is TGTGCCAGCAGCCGATCGCGCTCTGGGGCCAACGTCCTGACTTTC.

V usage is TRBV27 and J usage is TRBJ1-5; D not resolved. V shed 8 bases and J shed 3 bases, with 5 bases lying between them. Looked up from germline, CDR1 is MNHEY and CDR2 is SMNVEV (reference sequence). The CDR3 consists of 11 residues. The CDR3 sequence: CASGPNQPQHF. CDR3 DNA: TGTGCCAGCGGACCCAATCAGCCCCAGCATTTT.

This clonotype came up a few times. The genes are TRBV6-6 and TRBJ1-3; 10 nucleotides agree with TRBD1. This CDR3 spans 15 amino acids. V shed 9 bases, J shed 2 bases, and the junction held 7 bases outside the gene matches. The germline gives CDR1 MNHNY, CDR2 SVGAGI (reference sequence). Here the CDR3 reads CASAGTGDPGNTIYF. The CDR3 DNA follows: TGTGCCAGTGCCGGGACAGGGGACCCTGGAAACACCATATATTTT.

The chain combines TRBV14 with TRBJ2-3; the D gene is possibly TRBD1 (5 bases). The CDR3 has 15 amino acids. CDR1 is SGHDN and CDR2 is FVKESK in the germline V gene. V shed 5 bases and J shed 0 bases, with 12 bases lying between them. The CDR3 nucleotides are TGTGCCAGCAGCGAAAACAGGTTTAGCACAGATACGCAGTATTTT. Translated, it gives CASSENRFSTDTQYF. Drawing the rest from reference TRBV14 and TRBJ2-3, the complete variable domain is EAGVTQFPSHSVIEKGQTVTLRCDPISGHDNLYWYRRVMGKEIKFLLHFVKESKQDESGMPNNRFLAERTGGTYSTLKVQPAELEDSGVYFCASSENRFSTDTQYFGPGTRLTVL.

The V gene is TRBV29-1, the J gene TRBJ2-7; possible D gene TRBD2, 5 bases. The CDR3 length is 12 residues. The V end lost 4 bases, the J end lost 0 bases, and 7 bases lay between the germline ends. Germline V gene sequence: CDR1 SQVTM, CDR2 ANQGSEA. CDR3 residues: CSVVGSSYEQYV. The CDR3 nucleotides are TGCAGCGTTGTTGGGAGCTCCTACGAGCAGTACGTC.

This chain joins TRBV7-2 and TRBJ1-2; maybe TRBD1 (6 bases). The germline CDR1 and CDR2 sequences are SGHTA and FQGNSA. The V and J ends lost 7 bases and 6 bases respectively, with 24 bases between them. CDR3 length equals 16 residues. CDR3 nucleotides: TGTGCCAGCACCCTGGATTGGGGGGCGGACCTCGATGGCTACACCTTC. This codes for CASTLDWGADLDGYTF.

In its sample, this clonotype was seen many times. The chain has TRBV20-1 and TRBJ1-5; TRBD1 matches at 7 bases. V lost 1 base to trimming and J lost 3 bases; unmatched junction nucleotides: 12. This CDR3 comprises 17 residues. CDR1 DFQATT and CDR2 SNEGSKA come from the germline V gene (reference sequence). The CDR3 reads CSARVPRRDRANQPQHF. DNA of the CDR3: TGCAGTGCTAGAGTCCCCCGCCGAGACAGGGCCAATCAGCCCCAGCATTTT.

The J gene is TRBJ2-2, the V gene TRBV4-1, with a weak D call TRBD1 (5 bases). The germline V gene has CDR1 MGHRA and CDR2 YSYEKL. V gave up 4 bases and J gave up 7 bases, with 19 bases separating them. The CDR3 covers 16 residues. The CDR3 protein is CASSRHYRNGYGELFF. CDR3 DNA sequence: TGCGCCAGCAGCCGGCATTACAGGAATGGCTACGGGGAGCTGTTTTTT.

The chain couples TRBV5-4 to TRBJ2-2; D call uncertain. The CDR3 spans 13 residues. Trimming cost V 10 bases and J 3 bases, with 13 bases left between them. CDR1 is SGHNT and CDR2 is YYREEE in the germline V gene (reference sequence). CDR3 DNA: TGTGCCCTCCAAGGCAGAGACACCGGGGAGCTGTTTTTT. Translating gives CALQGRDTGELFF.

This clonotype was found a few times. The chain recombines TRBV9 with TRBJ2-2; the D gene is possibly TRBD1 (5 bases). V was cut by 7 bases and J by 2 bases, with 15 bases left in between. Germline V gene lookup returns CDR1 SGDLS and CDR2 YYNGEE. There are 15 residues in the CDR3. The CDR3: CASESSQGNTGELFF. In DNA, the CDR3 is TGTGCCAGCGAATCCAGCCAGGGCAACACCGGGGAGCTGTTTTTT. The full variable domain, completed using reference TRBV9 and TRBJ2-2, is DSGVTQTPKHLITATGQRVTLRCSPRSGDLSVYWYQQSLDQGLQFLIQYYNGEERAKGNILERFSAQQFPDLHSELNLSSLELGDSALYFCASESSQGNTGELFFGEGSRLTVL.

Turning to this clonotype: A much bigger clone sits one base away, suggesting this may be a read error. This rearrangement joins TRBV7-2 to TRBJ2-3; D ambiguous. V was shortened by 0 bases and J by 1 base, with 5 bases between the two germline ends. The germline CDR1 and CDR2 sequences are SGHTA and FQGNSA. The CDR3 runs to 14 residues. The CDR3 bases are TGTGCCAGCAGCTTAGCGTGGGGCACAGATACGCAGTATTTT. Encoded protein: CASSLAWGTDTQYF.

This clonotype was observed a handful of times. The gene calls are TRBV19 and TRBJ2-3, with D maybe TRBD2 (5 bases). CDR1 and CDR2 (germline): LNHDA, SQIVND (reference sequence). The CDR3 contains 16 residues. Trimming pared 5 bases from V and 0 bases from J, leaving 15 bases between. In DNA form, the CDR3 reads TGTGCCAGTAGTCGCCCCCAACGGACTAGCACAGATACGCAGTATTTT. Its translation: CASSRPQRTSTDTQYF.

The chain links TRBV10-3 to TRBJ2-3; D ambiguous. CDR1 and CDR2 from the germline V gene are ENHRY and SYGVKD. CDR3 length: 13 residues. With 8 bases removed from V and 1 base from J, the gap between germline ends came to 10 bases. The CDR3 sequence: CAIGLDGTDTQYF. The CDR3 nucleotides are TGTGCCATCGGTCTGGACGGCACAGATACGCAGTATTTT.

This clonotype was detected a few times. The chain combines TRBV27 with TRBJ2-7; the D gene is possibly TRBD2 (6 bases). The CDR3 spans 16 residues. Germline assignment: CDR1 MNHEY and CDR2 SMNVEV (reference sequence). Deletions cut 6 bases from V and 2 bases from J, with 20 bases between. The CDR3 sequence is CASRQYGGNSAYEQYV. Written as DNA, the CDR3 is TGTGCCAGCAGGCAGTACGGGGGTAACTCAGCCTACGAGCAGTACGTC.

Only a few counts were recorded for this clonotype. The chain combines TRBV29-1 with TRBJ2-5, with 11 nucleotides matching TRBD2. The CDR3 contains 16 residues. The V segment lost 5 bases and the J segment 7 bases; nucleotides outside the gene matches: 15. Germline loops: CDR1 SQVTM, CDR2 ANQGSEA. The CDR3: CSVNLAGGAYKGTQYF. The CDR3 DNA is TGCAGCGTTAATCTAGCGGGGGGCGCTTATAAGGGGACCCAGTACTTC. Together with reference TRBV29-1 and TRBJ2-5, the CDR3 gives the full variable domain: SAVISQKPSRDICQRGTSLTIQCQVDSQVTMMFWYRQQPGQSLTLIATANQGSEATYESGFVIDKFPISRPNLTFSTLTVSNMSPEDSSIYLCSVNLAGGAYKGTQYFGPGTRLLVL.

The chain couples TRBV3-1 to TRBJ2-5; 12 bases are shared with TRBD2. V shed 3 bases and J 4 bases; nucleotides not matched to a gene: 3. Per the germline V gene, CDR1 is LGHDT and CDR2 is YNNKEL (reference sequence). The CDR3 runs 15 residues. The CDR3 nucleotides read TGTGCCAGCAGCCAGAGGACTAGCGGGGCAGAGACCCAGTACTTC. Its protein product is CASSQRTSGAETQYF.

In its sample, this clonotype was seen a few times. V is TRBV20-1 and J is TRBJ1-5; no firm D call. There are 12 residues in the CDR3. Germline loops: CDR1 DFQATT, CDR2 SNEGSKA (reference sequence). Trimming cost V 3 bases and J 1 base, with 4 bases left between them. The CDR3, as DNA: TGCAGTGCTAGGTTAAGCAATCAGCCCCAGCATTTT. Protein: CSARLSNQPQHF.

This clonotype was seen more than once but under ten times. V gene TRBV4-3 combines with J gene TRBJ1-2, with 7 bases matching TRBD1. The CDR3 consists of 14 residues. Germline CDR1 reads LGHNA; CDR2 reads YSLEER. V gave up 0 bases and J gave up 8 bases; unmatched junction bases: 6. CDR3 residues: CASSQDWQGVGYTF. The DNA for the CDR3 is TGCGCCAGCAGCCAAGATTGGCAGGGGGTCGGCTACACCTTC.

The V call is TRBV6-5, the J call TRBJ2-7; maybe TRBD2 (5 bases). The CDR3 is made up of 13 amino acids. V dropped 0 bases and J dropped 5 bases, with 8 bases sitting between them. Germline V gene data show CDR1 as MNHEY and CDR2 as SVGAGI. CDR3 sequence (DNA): TGTGCCAGCAGTTACTCGAGCGGTGACGAGCAGTACTTC. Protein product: CASSYSSGDEQYF.

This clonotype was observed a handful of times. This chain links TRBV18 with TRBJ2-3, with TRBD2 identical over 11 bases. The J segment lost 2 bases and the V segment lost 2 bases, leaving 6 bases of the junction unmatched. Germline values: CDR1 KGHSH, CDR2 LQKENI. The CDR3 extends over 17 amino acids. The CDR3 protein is CASSPLRTSGSTDTQYF. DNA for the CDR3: TGTGCCAGCTCACCATTGAGGACTAGCGGGTCCACAGATACGCAGTATTTT.

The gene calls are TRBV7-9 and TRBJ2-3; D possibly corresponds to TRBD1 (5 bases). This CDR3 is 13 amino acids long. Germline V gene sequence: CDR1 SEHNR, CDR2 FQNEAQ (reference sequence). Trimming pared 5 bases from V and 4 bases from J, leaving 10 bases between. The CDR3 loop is CASSDARADTQYF. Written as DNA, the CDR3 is TGTGCCAGCAGCGACGCCAGGGCAGATACGCAGTATTTT.

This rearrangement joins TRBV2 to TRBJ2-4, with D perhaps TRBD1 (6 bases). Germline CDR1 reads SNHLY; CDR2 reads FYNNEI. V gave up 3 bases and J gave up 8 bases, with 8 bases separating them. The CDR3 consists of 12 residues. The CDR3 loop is CASSDEGDIQYF. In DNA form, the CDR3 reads TGTGCCAGCAGTGACGAGGGGGACATTCAGTACTTC.

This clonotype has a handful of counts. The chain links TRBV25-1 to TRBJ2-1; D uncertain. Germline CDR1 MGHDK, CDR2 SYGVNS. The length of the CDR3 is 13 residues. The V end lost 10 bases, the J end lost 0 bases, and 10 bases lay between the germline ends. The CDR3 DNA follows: TGTGCCACCGCGTTGAGCTCCTACAATGAGCAGTTCTTC. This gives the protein CATALSSYNEQFF.

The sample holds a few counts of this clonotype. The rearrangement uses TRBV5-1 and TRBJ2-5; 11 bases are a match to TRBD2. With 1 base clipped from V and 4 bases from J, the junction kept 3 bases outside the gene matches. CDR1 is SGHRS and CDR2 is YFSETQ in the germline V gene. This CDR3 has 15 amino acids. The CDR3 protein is CASSLRLAGGETQYF. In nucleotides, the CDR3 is TGCGCCAGCAGCTTGCGGCTAGCGGGGGGAGAGACCCAGTACTTC.

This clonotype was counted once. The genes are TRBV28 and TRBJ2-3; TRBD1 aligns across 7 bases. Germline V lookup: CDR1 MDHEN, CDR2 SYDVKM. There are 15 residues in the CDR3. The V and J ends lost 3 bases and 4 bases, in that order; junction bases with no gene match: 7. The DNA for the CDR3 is TGTGCCAGCAGTTTCAGTCCAGGGGGTCCAGATACGCAGTATTTT. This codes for CASSFSPGGPDTQYF. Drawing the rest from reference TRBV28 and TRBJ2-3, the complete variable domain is DVKVTQSSRYLVKRTGEKVFLECVQDMDHENMFWYRQDPGLGLRLIYFSYDVKMKEKGDIPEGYSVSREKKERFSLILESASTNQTSMYLCASSFSPGGPDTQYFGPGTRLTVL.

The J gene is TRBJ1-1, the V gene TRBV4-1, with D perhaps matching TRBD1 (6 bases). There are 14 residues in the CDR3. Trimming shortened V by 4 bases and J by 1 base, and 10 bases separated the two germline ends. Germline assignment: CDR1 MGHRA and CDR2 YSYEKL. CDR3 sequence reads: CASSRTDSNTEAFF. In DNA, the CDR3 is TGCGCCAGCAGCCGGACAGATTCGAACACTGAAGCTTTCTTT.

The CDR3 DNA reads as TGTGCCAGCAGCCAAGATACGGCGAGGAGGAACACTGAAGCTTTCTTT. Its translation is CASSQDTARRNTEAFF. The chain links TRBV4-2 to TRBJ1-1; the D is unclear. CDR3 length equals 16 residues. Germline lookup yields CDR1 LGHNA and CDR2 YNFKEQ. Trimming cost V 0 bases and J 1 base, with 12 bases left between them.

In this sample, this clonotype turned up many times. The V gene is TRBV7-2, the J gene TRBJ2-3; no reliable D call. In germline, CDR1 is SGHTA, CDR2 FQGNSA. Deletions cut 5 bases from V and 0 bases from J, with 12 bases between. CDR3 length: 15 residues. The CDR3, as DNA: TGTGCCAGCAGCCCCATGGGCTTTAGCACAGATACGCAGTATTTT. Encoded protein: CASSPMGFSTDTQYF.